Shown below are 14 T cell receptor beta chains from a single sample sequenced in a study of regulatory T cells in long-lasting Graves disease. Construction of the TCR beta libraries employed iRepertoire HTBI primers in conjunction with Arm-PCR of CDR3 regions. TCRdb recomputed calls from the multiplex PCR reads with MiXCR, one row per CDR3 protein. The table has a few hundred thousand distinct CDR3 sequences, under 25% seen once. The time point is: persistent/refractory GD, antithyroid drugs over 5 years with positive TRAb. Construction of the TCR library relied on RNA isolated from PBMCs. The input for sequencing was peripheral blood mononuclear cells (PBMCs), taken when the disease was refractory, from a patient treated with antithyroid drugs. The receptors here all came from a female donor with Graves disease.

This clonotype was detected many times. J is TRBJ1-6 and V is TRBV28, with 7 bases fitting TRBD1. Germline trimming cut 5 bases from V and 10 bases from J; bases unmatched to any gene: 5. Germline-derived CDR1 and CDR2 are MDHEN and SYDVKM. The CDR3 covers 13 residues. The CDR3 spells CASSGQGVSPLHF. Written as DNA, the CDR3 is TGTGCCAGCAGTGGCCAGGGGGTCTCACCCCTCCACTTT.

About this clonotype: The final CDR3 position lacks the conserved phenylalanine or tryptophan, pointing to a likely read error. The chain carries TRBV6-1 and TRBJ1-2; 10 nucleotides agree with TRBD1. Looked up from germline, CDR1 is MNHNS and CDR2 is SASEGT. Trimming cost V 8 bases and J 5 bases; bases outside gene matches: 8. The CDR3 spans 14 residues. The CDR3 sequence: CASVRDRGRYGYTL. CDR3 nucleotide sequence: TGTGCCAGCGTCCGGGACAGGGGCAGGTATGGCTACACCCTC.

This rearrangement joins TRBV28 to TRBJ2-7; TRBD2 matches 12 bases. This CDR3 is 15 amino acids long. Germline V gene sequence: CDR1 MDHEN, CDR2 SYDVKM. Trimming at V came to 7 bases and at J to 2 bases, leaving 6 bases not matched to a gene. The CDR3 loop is CASKLAGGTTYEQYF. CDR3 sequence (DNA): TGTGCCAGCAAACTAGCGGGAGGCACTACCTACGAGCAGTACTTC.

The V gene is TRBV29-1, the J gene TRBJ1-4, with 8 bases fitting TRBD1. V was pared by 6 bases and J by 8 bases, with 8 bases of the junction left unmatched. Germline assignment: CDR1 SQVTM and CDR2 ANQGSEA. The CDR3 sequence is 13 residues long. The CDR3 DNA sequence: TGCAGCGTCCGGACAGGGCAGGAAGAAAAACTGTTTTTT. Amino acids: CSVRTGQEEKLFF.

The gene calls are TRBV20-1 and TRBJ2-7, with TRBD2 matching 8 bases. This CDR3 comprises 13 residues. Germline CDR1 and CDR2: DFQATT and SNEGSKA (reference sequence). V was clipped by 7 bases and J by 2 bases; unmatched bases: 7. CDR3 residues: CSVPAGAAYEQYF. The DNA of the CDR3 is TGCAGTGTACCAGCGGGAGCCGCCTACGAGCAGTACTTC.

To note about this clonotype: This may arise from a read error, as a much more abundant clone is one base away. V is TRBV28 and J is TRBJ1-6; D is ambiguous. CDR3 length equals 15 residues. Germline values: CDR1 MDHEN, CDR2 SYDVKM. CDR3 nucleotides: TGTGCCGGCAGCATACAACGGGCCACTAATTCACCCCTCCACTTT. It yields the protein CAGSIQRATNSPLHF.

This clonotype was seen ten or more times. CDR3 sequence reads: CASSTPGYGYTF. In DNA, the CDR3 is TGTGCCAGCTCGACCCCGGGGTATGGCTACACCTTC. This sequence joins TRBV28 and TRBJ1-2; D is undetermined. This CDR3 region has 12 residues. Germline loops: CDR1 MDHEN, CDR2 SYDVKM. Trimming removed 8 bases at V and 5 bases at J, with 12 bases between.

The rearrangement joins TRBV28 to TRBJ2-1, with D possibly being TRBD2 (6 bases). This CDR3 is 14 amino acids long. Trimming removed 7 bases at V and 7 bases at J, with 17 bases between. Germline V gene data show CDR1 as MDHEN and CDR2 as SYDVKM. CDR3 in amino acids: CASTPSGGMNEQFF. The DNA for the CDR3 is TGTGCCAGCACCCCGAGCGGCGGGATGAATGAGCAGTTCTTC. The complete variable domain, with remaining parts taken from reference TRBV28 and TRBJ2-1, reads DVKVTQSSRYLVKRTGEKVFLECVQDMDHENMFWYRQDPGLGLRLIYFSYDVKMKEKGDIPEGYSVSREKKERFSLILESASTNQTSMYLCASTPSGGMNEQFFGPGTRLTVL.

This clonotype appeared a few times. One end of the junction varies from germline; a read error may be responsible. CDR3 coding DNA: TGTGCCAGCAGCCAAGATGGAAGAGTGCTCGGGGGGCCGGATTTT. It translates to CASSQDGRVLGGPDF. The chain combines TRBV14 with TRBJ1-1; the D gene is possibly TRBD1 (6 bases). The germline gives CDR1 SGHDN, CDR2 FVKESK. This CDR3 is 15 amino acids long.

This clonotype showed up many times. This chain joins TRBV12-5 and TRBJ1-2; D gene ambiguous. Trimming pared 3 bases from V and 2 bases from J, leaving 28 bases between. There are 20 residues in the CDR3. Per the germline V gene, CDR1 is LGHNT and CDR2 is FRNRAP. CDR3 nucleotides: TGTGCTAGTGGTTTCTCCGGAAAAGGCGGGCATGATTTACTGAACTATGGCTACACCTTC. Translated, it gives CASGFSGKGGHDLLNYGYTF.

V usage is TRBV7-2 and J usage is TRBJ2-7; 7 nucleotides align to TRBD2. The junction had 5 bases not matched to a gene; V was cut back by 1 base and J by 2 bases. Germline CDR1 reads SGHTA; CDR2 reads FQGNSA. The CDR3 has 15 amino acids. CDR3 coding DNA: TGTGCCAGCAGCTTAGTGCGGGAGCCCCCCTACGAGCAGTACTTC. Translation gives CASSLVREPPYEQYF.

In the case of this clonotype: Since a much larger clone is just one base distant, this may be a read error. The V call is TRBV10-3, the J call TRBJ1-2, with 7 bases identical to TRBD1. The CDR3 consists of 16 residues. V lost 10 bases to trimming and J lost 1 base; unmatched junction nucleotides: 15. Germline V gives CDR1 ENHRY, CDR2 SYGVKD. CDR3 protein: CATSQGQDPLNYGYTF. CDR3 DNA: TGTGCCACCAGCCAAGGACAGGACCCCCTTAACTATGGCTACACCTTC.

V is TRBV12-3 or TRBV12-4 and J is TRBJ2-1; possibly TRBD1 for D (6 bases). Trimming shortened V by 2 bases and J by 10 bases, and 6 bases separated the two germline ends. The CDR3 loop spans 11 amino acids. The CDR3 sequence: CASSLRGEQFF. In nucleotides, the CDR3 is TGTGCCAGCAGTTTAAGGGGGGAGCAGTTCTTC.

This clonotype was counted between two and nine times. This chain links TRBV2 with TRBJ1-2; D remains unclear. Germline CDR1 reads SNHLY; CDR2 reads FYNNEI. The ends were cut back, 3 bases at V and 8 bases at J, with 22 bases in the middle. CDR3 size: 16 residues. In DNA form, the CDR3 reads TGTGCCAGCAGTGAGGGTAGGCGGCGGGCGCCGGGCGGCTACACCTTC. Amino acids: CASSEGRRRAPGGYTF. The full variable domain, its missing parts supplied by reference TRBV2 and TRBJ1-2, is EPEVTQTPSHQVTQMGQEVILRCVPISNHLYFYWYRQILGQKVEFLVSFYNNEISEKSEIFDDQFSVERPDGSNFTLKIRSTKLEDSAMYFCASSEGRRRAPGGYTFGSGTRLTVV.